One T cell receptor (beta chain) is described in this entry. As yet, its antigen is unknown. This sample stems from a study of cytomegalovirus exposure and HLA in healthy donors. Study observations and caveats: Most of the TCR beta V segments (in an earlier analysis) were productive either about 87% or about 30% of the time. Per a later analysis, about 17,000 TCR beta sequences showed association with HLA alleles at 0.05 false discovery rate.

PCR employed 60 Vbeta and 13 Jbeta primers. TCRdb's table, derived via immunoSEQ multiplex PCR, lists solely in-frame clones and lacks some. The top ten hold roughly 5.2% of the sample, which has about 170,000 clones, around 81% seen once. The ends were cut back, 2 bases at V and 1 base at J, with 15 bases in the middle. The germline gives CDR1 ENHRY, CDR2 SYGVKD. The CDR3 loop spans 16 amino acids. The chain couples TRBV10-3 to TRBJ2-7, with a possible D match to TRBD1 (5 bases). The TCR sequence derives from a woman younger than 35 in good health and CMV-seropositive. Sample: PBMCs. CDR3 residues: CAISESSRAPSYEQYF. The CDR3 DNA is TGTGCCATCAGTGAGAGTAGCAGGGCGCCTTCCTACGAGCAGTACTTC.